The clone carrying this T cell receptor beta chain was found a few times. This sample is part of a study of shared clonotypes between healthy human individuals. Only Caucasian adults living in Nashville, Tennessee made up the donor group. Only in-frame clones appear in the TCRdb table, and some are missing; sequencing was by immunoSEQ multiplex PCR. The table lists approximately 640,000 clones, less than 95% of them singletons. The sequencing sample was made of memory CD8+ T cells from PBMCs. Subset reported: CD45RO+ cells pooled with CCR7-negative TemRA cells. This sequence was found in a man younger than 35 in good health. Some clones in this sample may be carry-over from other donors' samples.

This CDR3 reads CASSWGQYYGYTF. CDR3 bases: TGTGCCAGCAGTTGGGGGCAATACTATGGCTACACCTTC. The V gene is TRBV27, the J gene TRBJ1-2, with D possibly matching TRBD1 (6 bases). The germline gives CDR1 MNHEY, CDR2 SMNVEV (reference sequence). This CDR3 region has 13 residues. The ends were cut back, 4 bases at V and 3 bases at J, with 9 bases in the middle.